The 25 T cell receptor beta chains in this list originate from one sample, sequenced in a study of blood T cell repertoires in COVID-19. Sequencing was performed with immunoSEQ multiplex PCR; in TCRdb, only in-frame clones are kept and a portion is missing. This repertoire shows about 70,000 clones, 88% found once; its top ten account for roughly 1.5%. The sequenced sample was peripheral blood. The receptors were sampled from a human donor in a cohort sampled during active COVID-19.

The chain joins TRBV6-6 to TRBJ1-6; D is unclear. Trimming pared 6 bases from V and 7 bases from J, leaving 19 bases between. Per the germline V gene, CDR1 is MNHNY and CDR2 is SVGAGI (reference sequence). This CDR3 has 16 residues. The CDR3 protein is CASSPTDEGRNSPLHF. CDR3 bases: TGTGCCAGCAGCCCCACGGACGAGGGTCGGAATTCACCCCTCCACTTT.

This chain connects TRBV28 to TRBJ2-1, with 7 bases aligning to TRBD1. The ends lost 6 bases at V and 7 bases at J; junction bases unmatched: 9. CDR3 length: 14 amino acids. CDR1 and CDR2 (germline): MDHEN, SYDVKM. The CDR3 nucleotides read TGTGCCAGCAGGGGACAGTCCTCGGGGAATGAGCAGTTCTTC. It is translated as CASRGQSSGNEQFF.

The chain employs TRBV29-1 and TRBJ2-7; weak D call: TRBD1 (5 bases). This CDR3 has 12 amino acids. Germline-derived CDR1 and CDR2 are SQVTM and ANQGSEA. The V end was cut by 6 bases, the J end by 3 bases, with 12 bases between. Written as DNA, the CDR3 is TGCAGCGTGGGTCAGGGAAACTACGAGCAGTACTTC. Translated, it gives CSVGQGNYEQYF.

V is TRBV4-1 and J is TRBJ1-4; TRBD1 agrees at 7 bases. The CDR3 covers 16 residues. The V gene's germline CDR1 is MGHRA and CDR2 YSYEKL. J lost 4 bases, V lost 3 bases, and 8 bases had no gene match. CDR3 protein: CASSQISGGNNEKLFF. CDR3 in DNA: TGCGCCAGCAGCCAGATATCAGGGGGGAATAATGAAAAACTGTTTTTT.

The gene calls are TRBV7-9 and TRBJ2-3; 11 positions match TRBD2. CDR1 and CDR2 from the germline V gene are SEHNR and FQNEAQ (reference sequence). V was pared by 4 bases and J by 2 bases, with 8 bases of the junction left unmatched. This CDR3 spans 17 amino acids. CDR3 in amino acids: CASSSRWTSGLTDTQYF. The CDR3 region has the DNA TGTGCCAGCAGCTCCCGGTGGACTAGCGGGCTCACAGATACGCAGTATTTT.

The CDR3 bases are TGCGCCAGCAGCTTGGCCAGCGGGGGGAGCACAGATACGCAGTATTTT. Protein product: CASSLASGGSTDTQYF. J is TRBJ2-3 and V is TRBV5-1; 9 nucleotides match TRBD2. The CDR3 sequence is 16 residues long. Germline values: CDR1 SGHRS, CDR2 YFSETQ. Trimming took 0 bases from V and 0 from J; bases not matched to a gene: 2.

The V call is TRBV7-7, the J call TRBJ2-5; possibly TRBD2 for D (6 bases). The CDR3 is 15 residues long. V gave up 1 base and J gave up 5 bases, with 14 bases separating them. Germline V gene data show CDR1 as SSHAT and CDR2 as FNYEAQ (reference sequence). CDR3 coding DNA: TGTGCCAGCAGCTTAGGGCGGGACGGCGGCGAGACCCAGTACTTC. Translated: CASSLGRDGGETQYF.

This chain connects TRBV6-5 to TRBJ2-1; 7 bases map to TRBD1. Germline lookup yields CDR1 MNHEY and CDR2 SVGAGI. The CDR3 covers 14 residues. V trimming: 6 bases; J trimming: 8 bases; junction bases outside the gene matches: 10. CDR3: CASRNNRGEDEQFF. For the CDR3, the DNA is TGTGCCAGCAGGAATAACAGGGGAGAGGATGAGCAGTTCTTC.

The V gene is TRBV5-6, the J gene TRBJ1-4; 8 nucleotides align to TRBD1. The length of the CDR3 is 14 residues. From germline, CDR1 is SGHDT and CDR2 YYEEEE. V lost 4 bases to trimming and J lost 8 bases; unmatched junction nucleotides: 7. CDR3 DNA: TGTGCCAGCAGCATCGGACAGGGTGGAGAAAAACTGTTTTTT. Residues: CASSIGQGGEKLFF. Drawing the rest from reference TRBV5-6 and TRBJ1-4, the complete variable domain is DAGVTQSPTHLIKTRGQQVTLRCSPKSGHDTVSWYQQALGQGPQFIFQYYEEEERQRGNFPDRFSGHQFPNYSSELNVNALLLGDSALYLCASSIGQGGEKLFFGSGTQLSVL.

V usage is TRBV3-1 (or the pseudogene TRBV3-2) and J usage is TRBJ2-3; 9 bases are shared with TRBD1. The CDR3 is 15 residues long. Germline assignment: CDR1 LGHDT and CDR2 YNNKEL (reference sequence). The junction had 7 bases not matched to a gene; V was cut back by 5 bases and J by 4 bases. The CDR3 sequence is CASSSRDRVADTQYF. CDR3 in DNA: TGTGCCAGCAGCTCCCGGGACAGGGTCGCAGATACGCAGTATTTT.

J is TRBJ2-1 and V is TRBV11-3; the D is unclear. Germline lookup yields CDR1 SGHNT and CDR2 YENEEA. The CDR3 is 13 amino acids. V lost 0 bases and J 16 bases, leaving 16 bases between the germline ends. The CDR3, as DNA: TGTGCCAGCAGCTTAGATCGTAAGACTGATATCTTCTTC. Its protein product is CASSLDRKTDIFF.

This rearrangement joins TRBV30 to TRBJ2-7; no clear D. Germline V gene data show CDR1 as GTSNPN and CDR2 as SVGIG (reference sequence). This CDR3 has 13 amino acids. V was clipped by 0 bases and J by 2 bases, with 8 bases between them. The CDR3 DNA reads TGTGCCTGGAGTGTGGGCCTAACCTACGAGCAGTACGTC. Its protein product is CAWSVGLTYEQYV.

V is TRBV28 and J is TRBJ2-1; the match to TRBD1 covers 7 bases. With 8 bases clipped from V and 0 bases from J, the junction kept 7 bases outside the gene matches. CDR3 length equals 15 residues. Germline V CDR1 and CDR2: MDHEN, SYDVKM. CDR3 sequence: CASGSTGSSYNEQFF. The CDR3 region has the DNA TGTGCCAGCGGCTCGACAGGGAGCTCCTACAATGAGCAGTTCTTC.

V usage is TRBV4-1 and J usage is TRBJ1-5, with 12 bases matching TRBD1. Per the germline V gene, CDR1 is MGHRA and CDR2 is YSYEKL. The CDR3 covers 19 residues. The J segment lost 1 base and the V segment lost 1 base, leaving 8 bases of the junction unmatched. The CDR3 DNA is TGCGCCAGCAGCCAAGTACCGGGACAGGGGGCGCGAAGCAATCAGCCCCAGCATTTT. It codes for CASSQVPGQGARSNQPQHF.

The J gene is TRBJ2-1, the V gene TRBV11-3; 9 positions match TRBD2. CDR1 SGHNT and CDR2 YENEEA come from the germline V gene. V trimming: 0 bases; J trimming: 9 bases; junction bases outside the gene matches: 12. This CDR3 region has 17 residues. In DNA, the CDR3 is TGTGCCAGCAGCTTAGAAGGAGGACTAGCGAAGGGGCTTGAGCAGTTCTTC. This sequence encodes CASSLEGGLAKGLEQFF.

The chain has TRBV6-5 and TRBJ1-4, with 9 bases aligning to TRBD1. The J segment lost 6 bases and the V segment lost 4 bases, leaving 6 bases of the junction unmatched. Per germline, CDR1 MNHEY and CDR2 SVGAGI. The CDR3 is 15 residues long. CDR3 sequence: CASSSLGQGDEKLFF. As DNA, the CDR3 is TGTGCCAGCAGTTCCCTGGGACAGGGTGATGAAAAACTGTTTTTT.

The J gene is TRBJ2-1, the V gene TRBV5-4; TRBD1 is a possible D gene (6 bases). Trimming shortened V by 0 bases and J by 7 bases, and 8 bases separated the two germline ends. Germline V gene data show CDR1 as SGHNT and CDR2 as YYREEE (reference sequence). The CDR3 sequence is 13 residues long. The DNA for the CDR3 is TGTGCCAGCAGCTTGGACAGGGTGAATGAGCAGTTCTTC. Protein product: CASSLDRVNEQFF.

V and J are TRBV19 and TRBJ2-7; 11 nucleotides agree with TRBD1. CDR3 length equals 14 residues. Unmatched junction bases numbered 8, after V lost 10 bases and J lost 3 bases. Germline lookup yields CDR1 LNHDA and CDR2 SQIVND (reference sequence). The chain's CDR3 is CATQSGTGGYEQYF. DNA of the CDR3: TGTGCCACTCAATCCGGGACAGGGGGCTACGAGCAGTACTTC.

The genes are TRBV30 and TRBJ2-2, with 11 positions matching TRBD2. Germline CDR1 GTSNPN, CDR2 SVGIG (reference sequence). V dropped 2 bases and J dropped 6; count of bases not matched to a gene: 5. The CDR3 is made up of 15 amino acids. For the CDR3, the DNA is TGTGCCTGGAGTAAACTAGCGGGAGAGGCCGGGGAGCTGTTTTTT. Translated: CAWSKLAGEAGELFF.

On this clone: The junction shows a germline mismatch at one end, possibly a read error. The chain carries TRBV6-1 and TRBJ2-3; perhaps TRBD2 as D (5 bases). This CDR3 region has 14 residues. Germline V gene sequence: CDR1 MNHNS, CDR2 SASEGT. CDR3: CASIESWGADTQYF. CDR3 DNA: TGTGCCAGCATTGAAAGTTGGGGAGCAGATACGCAGTATTTT.

The rearrangement uses TRBV2 and TRBJ2-6, with 7 bases that match TRBD2. CDR1 is SNHLY, CDR2 FYNNEI, per germline. The V gene end was trimmed by 8 bases and the J gene end by 4 bases; junction bases not matched to a gene: 5. The CDR3 consists of 14 residues. Written as DNA, the CDR3 is TGTGCCAGCTACCGGGAGGCAGGGGCCAACGTCCTGACTTTC. This translates into CASYREAGANVLTF.

The chain is built from TRBV4-1 and TRBJ2-1; no clear D gene. The germline gives CDR1 MGHRA, CDR2 YSYEKL. This CDR3 is built from 15 residues. V lost 8 bases and J 1 base, leaving 15 bases between the germline ends. The CDR3 region is CASSSTESSYNEQFF. The DNA for the CDR3 is TGCGCCAGCTCTTCCACAGAGAGTTCCTACAATGAGCAGTTCTTC.

J is TRBJ2-1 and V is TRBV7-9, with TRBD2 identical over 11 bases. The germline V gene has CDR1 SEHNR and CDR2 FQNEAQ (reference sequence). There are 16 residues in the CDR3. J lost 4 bases, V lost 4 bases, and 6 bases had no gene match. In DNA form, the CDR3 reads TGTGCCAGCAGCTCCACCGGACTAGCGGGTTACAATGAGCAGTTCTTC. Its protein product is CASSSTGLAGYNEQFF.

The chain has TRBV6-5 and TRBJ2-1, with 11 bases that match TRBD2. The CDR3 has 15 amino acids. CDR1 is MNHEY and CDR2 is SVGAGI in the germline V gene. V lost 6 bases and J lost 6; bases outside the gene matches: 7. Here the CDR3 reads CASSPLAGVPNEQFF. The DNA of the CDR3 is TGTGCCAGCAGCCCACTAGCGGGAGTGCCCAATGAGCAGTTCTTC.

The chain has TRBV11-2 and TRBJ2-7; 7 positions match TRBD2. V lost 1 base and J lost 4; bases outside the gene matches: 7. The CDR3 sequence is 15 residues long. Germline CDR1 and CDR2: SGHAT and FQNNGV. The CDR3 DNA reads TGTGCCAGCAGCTTAGTTCGCGGGAGTTCATACGAGCAGTACTTC. Translating it yields CASSLVRGSSYEQYF.